The 18 T cell receptor beta chains below were found in one sample sequenced in a study of T-cell memory formation after mild COVID-19. TCRdb used MiXCR to reprocess the 5' RACE reads, holding one entry per CDR3 protein. Of about 400,000 distinct CDR3 sequences in the sample, over 15% were seen once. The source material was PBMCs or a T cell subset sorted from them (not recorded which). The receptors shown here come from a man aged 18 to 35 who had mild COVID-19 (a few samples of this study predate the infection). Cell type and time point are not known.

This clonotype was counted between two and nine times. The chain couples TRBV27 to TRBJ1-6; tentative D call: TRBD1 (6 bases). Germline V gene lookup returns CDR1 MNHEY and CDR2 SMNVEV (reference sequence). The CDR3 contains 14 residues. Trimming cost V 1 base and J 10 bases, with 11 bases left between them. In DNA form, the CDR3 reads TGTGCCAGCAGTTTATTCAGGGGACGCTCACCCCTCCACTTT. Translation gives CASSLFRGRSPLHF.

V usage is TRBV7-2 and J usage is TRBJ1-2, with 9 bases fitting TRBD1. This CDR3 contains 15 residues. The trim removed 4 bases at V and 8 bases at J, leaving 11 bases unmatched. Germline V gene lookup returns CDR1 SGHTA and CDR2 FQGNSA. CDR3 nucleotides: TGTGCCAGCAGCTCCACAGGGGGCGCGAATATGGGCTACACCTTC. This sequence encodes CASSSTGGANMGYTF.

The chain combines TRBV9 with TRBJ1-6, with TRBD1 matching over 8 bases. The CDR3 spans 15 residues. Germline V gene data show CDR1 as SGDLS and CDR2 as YYNGEE. With 3 bases clipped from V and 6 bases from J, the junction kept 5 bases outside the gene matches. The CDR3 DNA follows: TGTGCCAGCAGCGAACGGGACAGGCTTAATTCACCCCTCCACTTT. Its protein is CASSERDRLNSPLHF.

The gene calls are TRBV24-1 and TRBJ1-2; 12 bases match TRBD1. Germline V gene sequence: CDR1 KGHDR, CDR2 SFDVKD. This CDR3 region has 14 residues. The trim removed 7 bases at V and 7 bases at J, leaving 6 bases unmatched. The CDR3 protein is CATSPGQGAGGYTF. CDR3 in DNA: TGTGCCACCAGCCCGGGACAGGGGGCCGGTGGCTACACCTTC.

The V gene is TRBV5-1, the J gene TRBJ2-3; the match to TRBD1 covers 11 bases. The CDR3 consists of 14 residues. Unmatched junction bases numbered 5, after V lost 7 bases and J lost 4 bases. Germline CDR1 SGHRS, CDR2 YFSETQ. CDR3 bases: TGCGCCAGCCGGGGACAGGGGGTCCCAGATACGCAGTATTTT. Translation: CASRGQGVPDTQYF.

This chain joins TRBV5-1 and TRBJ1-1; D possibly corresponds to TRBD1 (5 bases). The CDR3 has 14 residues. Trimming removed 4 bases at V and 1 base at J, with 11 bases between. Germline V lookup: CDR1 SGHRS, CDR2 YFSETQ. This CDR3 reads CASSRGVPNTEAFF. DNA of the CDR3: TGCGCCAGCAGCAGGGGAGTCCCGAACACTGAAGCTTTCTTT.

In its sample, this clonotype was seen many times. One end of the junction does not line up with germline, which may come from a read error. The chain carries TRBV5-1 and TRBJ2-1; D is ambiguous. Germline V gives CDR1 SGHRS, CDR2 YFSETQ. This CDR3 is built from 11 residues. DNA for the CDR3: TGTGCCAGCAGTCTCGCGAATGAGCAGTTCTTC. Its translation: CASSLANEQFF.

This chain links TRBV20-1 with TRBJ1-1; the match to TRBD1 covers 9 bases. In germline, CDR1 is DFQATT, CDR2 SNEGSKA (reference sequence). CDR3 size: 14 residues. The ends lost 5 bases at V and 3 bases at J; junction bases unmatched: 7. The CDR3 loop is CSAHRGPGDTEAFF. Here the CDR3 DNA reads TGCAGTGCTCACAGGGGGCCAGGGGACACTGAAGCTTTCTTT.

There are a few counts of this clonotype. The chain is built from TRBV7-2 and TRBJ2-3, with 8 bases that match TRBD2. There are 16 residues in the CDR3. Germline assignment: CDR1 SGHTA and CDR2 FQGNSA. With V trimmed by 4 bases and J by 1 base, 7 bases remained unmatched. CDR3 region: CASSSPGGIRTDTQYF. As DNA, the CDR3 is TGTGCCAGCAGCTCCCCGGGAGGGATTCGCACAGATACGCAGTATTTT. Full variable domain (missing parts from reference TRBV7-2 and TRBJ2-3): GAGVSQSPSNKVTEKGKDVELRCDPISGHTALYWYRQSLGQGLEFLIYFQGNSAPDKSGLPSDRFSAERTGGSVSTLTIQRTQQEDSAVYLCASSSPGGIRTDTQYFGPGTRLTVL.

This clonotype was picked up a small number of times. The chain combines TRBV6-5 with TRBJ2-1; D unresolved. V gave up 4 bases and J gave up 0 bases, with 7 bases separating them. Germline loops: CDR1 MNHEY, CDR2 SVGAGI. This CDR3 region has 14 residues. This chain's CDR3 is CASSSDPSYNEQFF. As DNA, the CDR3 is TGTGCCAGCAGTTCCGACCCCTCCTACAATGAGCAGTTCTTC.

This clonotype was seen only a few times. This chain links TRBV5-1 with TRBJ2-1, with no clear D. V lost 0 bases and J 4 bases, leaving 11 bases between the germline ends. Germline CDR1 and CDR2: SGHRS and YFSETQ. There are 15 residues in the CDR3. CDR3 sequence (DNA): TGCGCCAGCAGCTTGGCAGCAGTCAATTACAATGAGCAGTTCTTC. It translates to CASSLAAVNYNEQFF.

This chain uses TRBV29-1 with TRBJ2-1, with 10 nucleotides matching TRBD2. The CDR3 sequence is 14 residues long. With V trimmed by 6 bases and J by 6 bases, 8 bases remained unmatched. Germline lookup yields CDR1 SQVTM and CDR2 ANQGSEA. The CDR3, as DNA: TGCAGCGTCGAAAGCGGGGGGGCCCCCAATGAGCAGTTCTTC. Its translation is CSVESGGAPNEQFF.

This clonotype showed up many times. The CDR3 DNA reads as TGTGCCATCAGTGGGTCCGGGAACCAACAAGAGACCCAGTACTTC. It codes for CAISGSGNQQETQYF. This chain joins TRBV10-3 and TRBJ2-5; D may be TRBD2 (5 bases). Germline CDR1 is ENHRY and CDR2 is SYGVKD. Deletions cut 4 bases from V and 2 bases from J, with 14 bases between. The CDR3 has 15 amino acids.

This clonotype was found a few times. V is TRBV4-1 and J is TRBJ2-1; D tentatively reads TRBD1 or TRBD2 (6 bases each). Germline CDR1 is MGHRA and CDR2 is YSYEKL. V lost 0 bases and J lost 9, with 9 bases in between. CDR3 length equals 13 residues. The CDR3 nucleotides read TGCGCCAGCAGCCAAGACTCGGGGGCTGAGCAGTTCTTC. Amino acid sequence: CASSQDSGAEQFF.

CDR3 residues: CSANPLLLGAKNIQYF. In nucleotides, the CDR3 is TGCAGTGCTAATCCCCTGCTGTTAGGAGCCAAAAACATTCAGTACTTC. This chain connects TRBV20-1 to TRBJ2-4; D gene uncertain. V gave up 4 bases and J gave up 0 bases, with 16 bases separating them. The CDR3 contains 16 residues. Per the germline V gene, CDR1 is DFQATT and CDR2 is SNEGSKA (reference sequence).

The chain couples TRBV3-1 to TRBJ2-2; D gene uncertain. Germline loops: CDR1 LGHDT, CDR2 YNNKEL (reference sequence). The CDR3 sequence is 14 residues long. The V gene lost 1 base and the J gene lost 5 bases, with 8 bases spanning the gap. CDR3 sequence (DNA): TGTGCCAGCAGCCAAGGCCTAGTAACCGGGGAGCTGTTTTTT. It specifies CASSQGLVTGELFF.

V and J are TRBV7-9 and TRBJ1-3; no clear D. The CDR3 runs to 12 residues. Germline CDR1 and CDR2: SEHNR and FQNEAQ (reference sequence). The ends were cut back, 1 base at V and 11 bases at J, with 9 bases in the middle. The CDR3 nucleotides are TGTGCCAGCAGCTTAGGCCCAGTCGCCATATATTTT. It yields the protein CASSLGPVAIYF.

The CDR3 DNA sequence: TGTGCCACCGTAGTCACAGGGGCGGACACTGAAGCTTTCTTT. Translating it yields CATVVTGADTEAFF. V gene TRBV10-3 combines with J gene TRBJ1-1, with TRBD1 identical over 7 bases. Looked up from germline, CDR1 is ENHRY and CDR2 is SYGVKD. The CDR3 is 14 residues long. J was trimmed by 3 bases and V by 10 bases; bases with no gene match: 11.